The T cell receptor beta chain described here comes from a study of blood T cells in healthy people across ages. The CDR3 runs 13 residues. V lost 9 bases and J 2 bases, leaving 12 bases between the germline ends. Germline assignment: CDR1 SNHLY and CDR2 FYNNEI. Then a second PCR, running about 7 to 11 cycles, was carried out with a sample-barcoded 5' primer and a J-beta primer mix. TCRdb reprocessed the 5' RACE reads with MiXCR, giving one entry per CDR3 protein. The sample consists of some 640,000 distinct CDR3 sequences, about 30% of them appearing once. This clonotype was recorded many times. This clonotype was sampled from a woman aged 80 or over in good health. The sequenced material came from blood. The rearrangement links TRBV2 to TRBJ2-3, with a weak D call TRBD2 (5 bases). CDR3 nucleotides: TGTGCCAGTAAGACTACTCACACAGATACGCAGTATTTT. It translates to CASKTTHTDTQYF.